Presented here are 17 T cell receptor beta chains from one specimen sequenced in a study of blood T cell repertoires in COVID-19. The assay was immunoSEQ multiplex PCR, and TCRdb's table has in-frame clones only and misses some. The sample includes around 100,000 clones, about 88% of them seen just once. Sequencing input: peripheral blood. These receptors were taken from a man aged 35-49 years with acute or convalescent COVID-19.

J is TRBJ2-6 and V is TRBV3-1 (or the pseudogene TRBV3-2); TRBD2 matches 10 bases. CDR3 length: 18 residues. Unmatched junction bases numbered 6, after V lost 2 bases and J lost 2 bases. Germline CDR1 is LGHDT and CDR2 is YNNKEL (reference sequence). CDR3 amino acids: CASSQSGRAVAGANVLTF. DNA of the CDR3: TGTGCCAGCAGCCAAAGCGGGAGGGCCGTTGCTGGGGCCAACGTCCTGACTTTC.

The CDR3 sequence: CASSSPAGGPRNEQFF. CDR3 sequence (DNA): TGTGCCAGTAGTTCCCCAGCGGGGGGGCCGCGGAATGAGCAGTTCTTC. The V call is TRBV19, the J call TRBJ2-1, with 10 positions matching TRBD2. The CDR3 has 16 residues. Germline loops: CDR1 LNHDA, CDR2 SQIVND (reference sequence). V dropped 5 bases and J dropped 7; count of bases not matched to a gene: 11.

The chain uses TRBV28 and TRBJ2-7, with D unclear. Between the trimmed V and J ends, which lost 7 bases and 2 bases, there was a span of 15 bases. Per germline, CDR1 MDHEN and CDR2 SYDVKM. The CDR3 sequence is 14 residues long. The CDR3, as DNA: TGTGCCAGCACCTCCCTAGAGGCCCCCTACGAGCAGTACTTC. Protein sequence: CASTSLEAPYEQYF.

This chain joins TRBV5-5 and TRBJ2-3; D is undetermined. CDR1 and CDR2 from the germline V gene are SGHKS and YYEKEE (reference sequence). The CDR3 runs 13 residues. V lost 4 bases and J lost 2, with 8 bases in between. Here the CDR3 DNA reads TGTGCCAGCAGCCCCCCCCTCACAGATACGCAGTATTTT. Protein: CASSPPLTDTQYF.

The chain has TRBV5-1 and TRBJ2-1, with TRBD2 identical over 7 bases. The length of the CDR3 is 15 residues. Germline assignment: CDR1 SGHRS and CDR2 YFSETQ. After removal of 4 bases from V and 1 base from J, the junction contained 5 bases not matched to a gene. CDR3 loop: CASSGGVGSYNEQFF. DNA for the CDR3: TGCGCCAGCAGCGGGGGGGTCGGGTCCTACAATGAGCAGTTCTTC.

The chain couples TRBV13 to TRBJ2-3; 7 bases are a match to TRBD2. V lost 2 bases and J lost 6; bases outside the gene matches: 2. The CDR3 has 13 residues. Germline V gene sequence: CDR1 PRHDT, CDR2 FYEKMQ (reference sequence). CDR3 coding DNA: TGTGCCAGCAGCTTAAGGCGGGGGGATACGCAGTATTTT. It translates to CASSLRRGDTQYF.

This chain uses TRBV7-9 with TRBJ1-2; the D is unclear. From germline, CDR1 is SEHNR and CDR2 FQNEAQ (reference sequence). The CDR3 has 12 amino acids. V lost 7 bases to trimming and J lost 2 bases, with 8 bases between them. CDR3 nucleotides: TGTGCCAGCACCCGCGGAAACTATGGCTACACCTTC. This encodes CASTRGNYGYTF.

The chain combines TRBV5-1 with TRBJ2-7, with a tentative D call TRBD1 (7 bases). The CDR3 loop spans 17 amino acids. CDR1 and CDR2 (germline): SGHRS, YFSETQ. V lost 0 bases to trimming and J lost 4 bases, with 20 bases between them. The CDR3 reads CASSLGWTGPAGYEQYF. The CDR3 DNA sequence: TGCGCCAGCAGCTTGGGGTGGACAGGCCCCGCGGGGTACGAGCAGTACTTC. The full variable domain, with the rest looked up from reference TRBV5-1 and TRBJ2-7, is KAGVTQTPRYLIKTRGQQVTLSCSPISGHRSVSWYQQTPGQGLQFLFEYFSETQRNKGNFPGRFSGRQFSNSRSEMNVSTLELGDSALYLCASSLGWTGPAGYEQYFGPGTRLTVT.

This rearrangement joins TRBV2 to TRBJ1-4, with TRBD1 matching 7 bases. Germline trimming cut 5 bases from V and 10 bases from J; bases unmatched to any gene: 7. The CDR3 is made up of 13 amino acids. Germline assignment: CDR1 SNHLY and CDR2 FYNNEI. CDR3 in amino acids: CASSTGTAAKLFF. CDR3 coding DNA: TGTGCCAGCAGTACTGGGACAGCGGCAAAACTGTTTTTT.

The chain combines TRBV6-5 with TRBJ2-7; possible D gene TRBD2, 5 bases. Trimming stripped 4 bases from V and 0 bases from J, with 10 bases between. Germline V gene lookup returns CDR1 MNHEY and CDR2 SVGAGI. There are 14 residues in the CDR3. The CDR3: CASSLAGSSYEQYF. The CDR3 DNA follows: TGTGCCAGCAGTTTGGCGGGTAGCTCCTACGAGCAGTACTTC.

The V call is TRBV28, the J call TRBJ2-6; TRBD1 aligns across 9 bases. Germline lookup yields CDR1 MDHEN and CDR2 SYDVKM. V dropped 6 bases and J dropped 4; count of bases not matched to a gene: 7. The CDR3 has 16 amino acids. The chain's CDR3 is CASRRLQGAGANVLTF. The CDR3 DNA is TGTGCCAGCAGGCGTTTACAGGGGGCGGGGGCCAACGTCCTGACTTTC.

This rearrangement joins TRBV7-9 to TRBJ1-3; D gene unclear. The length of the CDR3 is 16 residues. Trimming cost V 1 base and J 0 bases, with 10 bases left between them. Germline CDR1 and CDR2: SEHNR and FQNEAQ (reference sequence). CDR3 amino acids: CASSLELSLSGNTIYF. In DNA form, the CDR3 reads TGTGCCAGCAGCTTAGAACTCTCACTCTCTGGAAACACCATATATTTT.

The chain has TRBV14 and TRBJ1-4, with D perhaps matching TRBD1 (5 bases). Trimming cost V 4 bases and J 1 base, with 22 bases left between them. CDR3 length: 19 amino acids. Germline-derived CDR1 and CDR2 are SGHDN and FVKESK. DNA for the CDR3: TGTGCCAGCAGCCTTTCTACCCAGGAGGGGCTTGTAACTAATGAAAAACTGTTTTTT. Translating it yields CASSLSTQEGLVTNEKLFF.

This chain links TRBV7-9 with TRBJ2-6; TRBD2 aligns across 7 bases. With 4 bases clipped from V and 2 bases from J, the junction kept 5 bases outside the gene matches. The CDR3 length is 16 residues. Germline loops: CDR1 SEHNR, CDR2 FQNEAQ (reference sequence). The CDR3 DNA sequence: TGTGCCAGCAGCTCTAGCGGAGTGGCTGGGGCCAACGTCCTGACTTTC. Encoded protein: CASSSSGVAGANVLTF.

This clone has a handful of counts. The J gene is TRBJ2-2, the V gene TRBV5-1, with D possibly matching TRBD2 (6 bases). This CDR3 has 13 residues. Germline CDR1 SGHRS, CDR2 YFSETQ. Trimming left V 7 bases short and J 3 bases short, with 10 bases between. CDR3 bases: TGCGCCAGCCTTAGCGGCTACACCGGGGAGCTGTTTTTT. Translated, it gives CASLSGYTGELFF.

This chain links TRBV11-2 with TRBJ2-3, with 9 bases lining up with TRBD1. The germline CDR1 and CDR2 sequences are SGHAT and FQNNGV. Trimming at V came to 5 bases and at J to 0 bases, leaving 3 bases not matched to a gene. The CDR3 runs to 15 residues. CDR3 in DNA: TGTGCCAGCAGCGTACAGGGGGCTAGCACAGATACGCAGTATTTT. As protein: CASSVQGASTDTQYF.

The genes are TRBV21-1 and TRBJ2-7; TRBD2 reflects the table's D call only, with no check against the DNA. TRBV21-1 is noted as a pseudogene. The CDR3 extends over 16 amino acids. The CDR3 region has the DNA TGTGCCAGCAGCCCCTCCCCTAGCGGGGCCTCCTACGAGCAGTACTTC. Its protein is CASSPSPSGASYEQYF.